This paragraph covers one TCR beta chain sequence. Repertoires were generated with immunoSEQ multiplex PCR, while TCRdb's copy carries only in-frame clones and drops some. The table lists about 270,000 clones, about 88% of them singletons. These data come from a study of blood T cell repertoires in COVID-19. V shed 6 bases and J 0 bases; nucleotides not matched to a gene: 3. In germline, CDR1 is MDHEN, CDR2 SYDVKM. The CDR3 is 15 amino acids. Recovered status applied to Cohort 3 donors who had two consecutive negative PCRs. It also applied to those with clearance or with symptom resolution. The sequenced sample was PBMCs or T cells enriched from blood (not recorded which). The source is a woman aged 50 to 60 who had recovered from COVID-19. V gene TRBV28 combines with J gene TRBJ1-5; 9 nucleotides agree with TRBD1. CDR3 coding DNA: TGTGCCAGCAGACGGGACAGGGTTAGCAATCAGCCCCAGCATTTT. Amino acids: CASRRDRVSNQPQHF.